This T cell receptor (beta chain) was obtained from a study of control samples from healthy donors and cancer patients. Trimming pared 2 bases from V and 0 bases from J, leaving 8 bases between. Germline lookup yields CDR1 SGHRS and CDR2 YFSETQ. The CDR3 loop spans 14 amino acids. A single count supports this clone. This same CDR3 is encoded by further DNA sequences in the sample. Measured with immunoSEQ multiplex PCR; TCRdb has only the in-frame clones, and not every one. Among about 21,000 clones, 80% to 90% were seen once, and the ten largest hold roughly 25%. The receptor comes from a man aged 55 to 70 with colorectal cancer. Sequencing used PBMCs. This chain connects TRBV5-1 to TRBJ1-1, with D perhaps TRBD1 (5 bases). CDR3 sequence: CASSLGTVNTEAFF. Here the CDR3 DNA reads TGCGCCAGCAGCTTAGGGACGGTGAACACTGAAGCTTTCTTT. Combining the CDR3 with reference TRBV5-1 and TRBJ1-1 gives the whole variable domain KAGVTQTPRYLIKTRGQQVTLSCSPISGHRSVSWYQQTPGQGLQFLFEYFSETQRNKGNFPGRFSGRQFSNSRSEMNVSTLELGDSALYLCASSLGTVNTEAFFGQGTRLTVV.